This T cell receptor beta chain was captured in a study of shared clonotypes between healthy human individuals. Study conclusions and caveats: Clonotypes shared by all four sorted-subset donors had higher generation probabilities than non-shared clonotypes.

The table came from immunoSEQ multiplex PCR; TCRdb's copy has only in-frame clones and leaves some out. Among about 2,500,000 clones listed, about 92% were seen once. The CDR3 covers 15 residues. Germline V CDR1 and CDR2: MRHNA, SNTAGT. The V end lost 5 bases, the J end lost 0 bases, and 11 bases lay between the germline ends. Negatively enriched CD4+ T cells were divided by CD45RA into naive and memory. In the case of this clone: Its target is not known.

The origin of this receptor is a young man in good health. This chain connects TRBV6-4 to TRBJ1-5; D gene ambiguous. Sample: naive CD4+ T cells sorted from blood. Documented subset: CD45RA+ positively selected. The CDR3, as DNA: TGTGCCAGCAGTCAGGATCCGCATAGCAATCAGCCCCAGCATTTT. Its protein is CASSQDPHSNQPQHF.